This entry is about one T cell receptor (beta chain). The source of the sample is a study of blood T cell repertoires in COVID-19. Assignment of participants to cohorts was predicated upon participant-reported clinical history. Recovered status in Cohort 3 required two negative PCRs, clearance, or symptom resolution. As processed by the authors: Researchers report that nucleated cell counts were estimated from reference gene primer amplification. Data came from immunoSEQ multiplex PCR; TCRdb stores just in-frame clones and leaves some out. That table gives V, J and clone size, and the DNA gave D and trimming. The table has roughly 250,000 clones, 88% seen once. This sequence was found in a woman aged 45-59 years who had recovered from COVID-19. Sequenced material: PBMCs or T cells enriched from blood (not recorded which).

CDR3 nucleotides: TGTGCCAGCCAACGTGGGCAGGGTGGTCAGCCCCAGCATTTT. Translation: CASQRGQGGQPQHF. The gene calls are TRBV2 and TRBJ1-5; perhaps TRBD1 as D (5 bases). V lost 8 bases, J lost 6 bases, and 17 bases lay in between. The CDR3 contains 14 residues. The V gene's germline CDR1 is SNHLY and CDR2 FYNNEI.